The sequence of this T cell receptor (beta chain) was determined in a study of shared T cell receptors in the human thymus listed by TCRdb under 2021. Notes on the research overall: The study investigated the way shared, self-reactive T-cell receptor alpha chains are produced in the human thymus.

The CDR3 runs 16 amino acids, cysteine and phenylalanine included. The CDR3 DNA has 48 bases and is translated from base 1. According to the germline V gene, CDR1 reads SGDLS and CDR2 reads YYNGEE. V is shortened by 4 bases, J by 7 bases, and the region joining them spans 23 bases. The library was produced with the immunoSEQ multiplex PCR assay. TCRdb stores this immuneACCESS table with in-frame sequences only. Part of the clones is absent; in the studies checked, under half of the shortfall reflects unresolved V genes, and no reason is known for the rest. The table for this sample lists 700,000 or so clones; 80% to 90% of them were counted only once. Around 0.01% of the sample is in the top ten clones. Remarks on this clone: Its binding antigen is unknown. Per-nucleotide qualities are absent, and no much larger clonotype sits a single base away.

These data also formed part of another study, on human thymus T cells. As noted in the second study: Donors were immunologically healthy infants undergoing open corrective cardiac surgery for congenital heart defects in Finland. Thymus tissue was obtained as surgical resects removed during corrective cardiac surgery. Usage of V and J gene segments appeared to be biased in both the thymic and the peripheral blood repertoires. Highly overlapping thymic TCR repertoires among unrelated individuals were reported in the related research. The study used under 10 infant thymus samples plus four related peripheral blood samples to characterize TCR alpha and beta repertoires. The infant donors were about 7 to 250 days old, and the cohort included a handful of males and two females. After being mechanically released from the tissue, thymocytes were kept at -70 degrees C in pellets of roughly 9.5-31 million cells. A QIAsymphony instrument was used to extract genomic DNA from the frozen cell pellets. The immunoSEQ multiplex PCR assay was used to amplify the TCRB and TCRAD loci from a standardized quantity of quality-controlled genomic DNA. Amplicons spanned the V(D)J region at a length sufficient to cover the CDR3 and identify V and J genes. The commercial immunoSEQ service was used to sequence amplicons on an Illumina platform. Primer bias and sequencing errors were corrected as previously described, and TCRAD and TCRB definitions were based on the IMGT database. immunoSEQ Analyzer 3.0 and VDJTools were used for repertoire analysis, which covered basic statistics, V/J segment usage, diversity estimates, rarefaction and pairwise overlap. To estimate diversity, the Chao1, ChaoE, Efron-Thisted, Shannon and inverse Simpson indices were applied, and diversity was also estimated on datasets down-sampled to the smallest sample. Repertoire overlap was assessed by strict matching of CDR3 nucleotide sequence, V gene and J gene, and clustering was done by Jaccard-based multidimensional scaling. On average, thymus samples yielded 800,000 or so unique TCRB clonotypes, whereas blood samples yielded about 84,000.

The receptor's source is a girl less than two years old with a congenital heart defect. Donor details come from another sample of the same person, matched by shared clones. The V gene is TRBV9 and the J gene is TRBJ1-2; no D segment can be confidently identified. The sequenced sample was thymocytes. The nucleotide sequence reads as follows: TGTGCCAGCAGCTCCTTTATAACCCCTTCAACGGGTGGCTACACCTTC. Its translation reads: CASSSFITPSTGGYTF.